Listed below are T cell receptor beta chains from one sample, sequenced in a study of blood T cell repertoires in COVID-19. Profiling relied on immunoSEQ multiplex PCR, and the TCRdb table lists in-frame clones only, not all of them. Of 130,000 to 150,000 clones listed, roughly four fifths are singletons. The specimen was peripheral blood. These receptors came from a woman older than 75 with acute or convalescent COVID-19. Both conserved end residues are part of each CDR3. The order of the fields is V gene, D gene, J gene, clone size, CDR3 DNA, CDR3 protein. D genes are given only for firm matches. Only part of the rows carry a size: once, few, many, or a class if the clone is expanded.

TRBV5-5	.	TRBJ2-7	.	TGTGCCAGCAGCCCCGAGGTTAACTCCTACGAGCAGTACTTC	CASSPEVNSYEQYF
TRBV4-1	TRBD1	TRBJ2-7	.	TGCGCCAGCAGCCAATGGGGACAGGGGGCCTACGAGCAGTACTTC	CASSQWGQGAYEQYF
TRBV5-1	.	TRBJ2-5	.	TGCGCCAGCAGCTTGGCCTCGGAGACCCAGTACTTC	CASSLASETQYF
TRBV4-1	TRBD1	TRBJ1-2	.	TGCGCCAGCAGCCATACCCGGACAGGGGGAATCTATGGCTACACCTTC	CASSHTRTGGIYGYTF
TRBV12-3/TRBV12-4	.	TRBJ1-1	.	TGTGCCAGCAGTCGCGGGCGGACTGAAGCTTTCTTT	CASSRGRTEAFF
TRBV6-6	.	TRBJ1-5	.	TGTGCCAGCAGCTACTCCGGGGGCAATCAGCCCCAGCATTTT	CASSYSGGNQPQHF
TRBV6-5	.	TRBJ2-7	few	TGTGCCAGCAGTTACTCGGCAGGTTCCTACGAGCAGTACTTC	CASSYSAGSYEQYF
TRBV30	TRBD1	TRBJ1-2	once	TGTGCCGGGAGACAAGGACAGGACTATGGCTACACCTTC	CAGRQGQDYGYTF
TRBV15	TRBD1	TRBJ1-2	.	TGTGCCACCAGCAGAAGACAGGGTCCGGATGGCTACACCTTC	CATSRRQGPDGYTF
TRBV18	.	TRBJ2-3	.	TGTGCCAGCTCCCCAACTAGTTCTCTTAGCACAGATACGCAGTATTTT	CASSPTSSLSTDTQYF
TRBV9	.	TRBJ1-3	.	TGTGCCAGCAGCGATTCAGGGTTCCCGTCTGGAAACACCATATATTTT	CASSDSGFPSGNTIYF
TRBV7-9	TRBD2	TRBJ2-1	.	TGTGCCAGCAGCCTTGGGCTAGCGGGGGCCGGGCAGTTCTTC	CASSLGLAGAGQFF
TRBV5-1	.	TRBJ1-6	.	TGCGCCAGCAGCCTGGCGGGGTTCGGTTCACCCCTCCACTTT	CASSLAGFGSPLHF
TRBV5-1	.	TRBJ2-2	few	TGCGCCAGCAGCTTGGTGGTGGTTGGTTCAGGGCGCGGCCGGAACACCGGGGAGCTGTTTTTT	CASSLVVVGSGRGRNTGELFF
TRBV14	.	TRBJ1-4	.	TGTGCCAGCAGCCTTTACTCGCACAGGACAACTAATGAAAAACTGTTTTTT	CASSLYSHRTTNEKLFF
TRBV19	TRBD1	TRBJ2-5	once	TGTGCCAGTCGGGGACAGGGGTTTGAGACCCAGTACTTC	CASRGQGFETQYF
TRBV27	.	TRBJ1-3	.	TGTGCCAGCAGACCAGCTGGACAGATCTCTGGAAACACCATATATTTT	CASRPAGQISGNTIYF
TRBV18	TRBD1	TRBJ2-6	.	TGTGCCAGCTCACGGGACAGGGCAGGCCAAACTGGGGCCAACGTCCTGACTTTC	CASSRDRAGQTGANVLTF
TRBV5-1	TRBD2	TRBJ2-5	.	TGCGCCAGCAGCTTGGCCTGGTTTAGCGGGGGTCAAGAGACCCAGTACTTC	CASSLAWFSGGQETQYF
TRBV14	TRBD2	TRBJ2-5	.	TGTGCCAGCAGCCAAGATTACCAGCGGGGTGGGGAGACCCAGTACTTC	CASSQDYQRGGETQYF
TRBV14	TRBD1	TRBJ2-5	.	TGTGCCAGCAGCAAAGGGGGACAGGCCCTTTTGAGGGGGACCCAGTACTTC	CASSKGGQALLRGTQYF
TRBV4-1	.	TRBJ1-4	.	TGCGCCAGCAGCCAAGGAACAGGGTCGACTAATGAAAAACTGTTTTTT	CASSQGTGSTNEKLFF
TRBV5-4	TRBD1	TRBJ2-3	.	TGTGCCAGCGGAAGGACAGGAAGCACAGATACGCAGTATTTT	CASGRTGSTDTQYF
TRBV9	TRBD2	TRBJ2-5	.	TGTGCCAGCAGCGTAGGGAGGTCTAGCGGGGGCTGGGAGACCCAGTACTTC	CASSVGRSSGGWETQYF
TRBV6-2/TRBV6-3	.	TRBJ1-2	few	TGTGCCAGCAGTTACAGACAGAATTACTATGGCTACACCTTC	CASSYRQNYYGYTF
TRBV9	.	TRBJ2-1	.	TGTGCCAGCAGCGCTTATTATGAGCAGTTCTTC	CASSAYYEQFF
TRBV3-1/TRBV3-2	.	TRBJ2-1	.	TGTGCCAGCAGCCGGGAGCGGGCGCCCTACAATGAGCAGTTCTTC	CASSRERAPYNEQFF
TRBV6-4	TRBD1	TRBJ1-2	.	TGTGCCAGCAGTGCCTCCGGGACAGGGAGTAACTATGGCTACACCTTC	CASSASGTGSNYGYTF
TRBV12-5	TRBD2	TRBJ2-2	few	TGTGCTAGTGGCCCTAAGACTAGCGGGGAAAACGGGGAGCTGTTTTTT	CASGPKTSGENGELFF
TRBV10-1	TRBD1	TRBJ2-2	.	TGCGCCAGCAGTCCGGGACAGGGGGAGCTGTTTTTT	CASSPGQGELFF
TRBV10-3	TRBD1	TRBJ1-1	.	TGTGCCTCGACGGGACAGCTGAACACTGAAGCTTTCTTT	CASTGQLNTEAFF
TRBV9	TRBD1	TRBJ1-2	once	TGTGCCAGCAGCGTAGTGGCAGGGGGCAGACTCTATGGCTACACCTTC	CASSVVAGGRLYGYTF
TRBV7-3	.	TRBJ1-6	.	TGTGCCAGCAGCCCCACCCCGGGTTCACCCCTCCACTTT	CASSPTPGSPLHF
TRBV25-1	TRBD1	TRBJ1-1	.	TGTGCCAGCAGTCCACCGACAGGGGGCACTGAAGCTTTCTTT	CASSPPTGGTEAFF
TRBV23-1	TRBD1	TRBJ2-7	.	TGCGCCAGCAGTCAATCGGGCGGGCAGGGGGCTTCCGAGCAGTACTTC	CASSQSGGQGASEQYF
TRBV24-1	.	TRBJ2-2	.	TGTGCCACCAGTGGTACAGGGTCGGCCGGGGAGCTGTTTTTT	CATSGTGSAGELFF
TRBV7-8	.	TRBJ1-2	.	TGTGCCAGCAGCTTAGAACAGGGTACCTATGGCTACACCTTC	CASSLEQGTYGYTF
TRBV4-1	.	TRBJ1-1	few	TGCGCCAGCAGCCAACGGGGGATGAACACTGAAGCTTTCTTT	CASSQRGMNTEAFF
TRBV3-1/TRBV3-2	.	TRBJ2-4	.	TGTGCCAGCAGCCAAAGGAGAAGGGGAAACATTCAGTACTTC	CASSQRRRGNIQYF
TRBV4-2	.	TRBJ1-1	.	TGTGCCAGCAGCCAAGATCAGGGGAAGATGAACACTGAAGCTTTCTTT	CASSQDQGKMNTEAFF
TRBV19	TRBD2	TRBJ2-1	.	TGTGCCAGTAGTATCGGCGGGGGGGTCTACAATGAGCAGTTCTTC	CASSIGGGVYNEQFF
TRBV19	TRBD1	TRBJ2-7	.	TGTGCCAGTAGTATAGATCTAGTTGGCAGGGGGCGGTACGAGCAGTACTTC	CASSIDLVGRGRYEQYF
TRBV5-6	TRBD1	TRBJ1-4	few	TGTGCCAGCAGCCAATACGGGACAGGATCGGAGGGGGAAAAACTGTTTTTT	CASSQYGTGSEGEKLFF
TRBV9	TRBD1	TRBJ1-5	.	TGTGCCAGCAGCCCCCGGGACAGGGGGGATCAGCCCCAGCATTTT	CASSPRDRGDQPQHF
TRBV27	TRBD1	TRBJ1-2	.	TGTGCCAGCAGTTCCACGGACAGGGGGTATGGCTACACCTTC	CASSSTDRGYGYTF
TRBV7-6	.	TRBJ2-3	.	TGTGCCAGCAGCTTAGACACAAGGCAGGGACTCACAGATACGCAGTATTTT	CASSLDTRQGLTDTQYF
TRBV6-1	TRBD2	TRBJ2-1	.	TGTGCCAGCAGTGAAATAGCAGCGGGGGGCTCCTACAATGAGCAGTTCTTC	CASSEIAAGGSYNEQFF
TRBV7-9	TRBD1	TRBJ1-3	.	TGTGCCAGCAGCCCCGGGACAGACCGAAACACCATATATTTT	CASSPGTDRNTIYF
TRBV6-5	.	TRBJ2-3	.	TGTGCCAGCAGCCCCCAGGGCACAGATACGCAGTATTTT	CASSPQGTDTQYF
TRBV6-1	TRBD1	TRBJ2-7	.	TGTGCCAGCAGTGAATTCCCCGGGACAGGGGGCTCCTACGAGCAGTACTTC	CASSEFPGTGGSYEQYF